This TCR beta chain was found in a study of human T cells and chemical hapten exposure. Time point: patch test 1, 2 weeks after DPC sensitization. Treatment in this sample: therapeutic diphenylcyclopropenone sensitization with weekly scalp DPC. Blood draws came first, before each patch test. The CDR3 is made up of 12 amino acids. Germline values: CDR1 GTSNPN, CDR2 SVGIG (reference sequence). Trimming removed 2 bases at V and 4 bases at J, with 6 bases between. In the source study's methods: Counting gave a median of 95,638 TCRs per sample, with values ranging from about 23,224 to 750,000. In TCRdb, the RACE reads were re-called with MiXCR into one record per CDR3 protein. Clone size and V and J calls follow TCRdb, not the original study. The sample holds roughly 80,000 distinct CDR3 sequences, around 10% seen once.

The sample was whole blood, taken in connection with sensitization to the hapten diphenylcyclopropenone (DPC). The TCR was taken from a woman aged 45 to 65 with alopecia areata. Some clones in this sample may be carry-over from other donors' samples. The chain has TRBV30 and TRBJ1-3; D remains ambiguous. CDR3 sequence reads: CAWSRLGNTIYF. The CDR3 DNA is TGTGCCTGGAGTCGGCTAGGAAACACCATATATTTT.